This T cell receptor (beta chain) was retrieved from a study of technical replicates of blood from a handful of donors. From germline, CDR1 is MNHNS and CDR2 SASEGT. CDR3 length equals 16 residues. The junction had 6 bases not matched to a gene; V was cut back by 3 bases and J by 0 bases. The data were produced by immunoSEQ multiplex PCR, yet TCRdb's version contains in-frame clones alone and is incomplete. Of about 12,000 clones listed, 85% to 95% are singletons. Sequencing was carried out using PBMCs. The genes are TRBV6-1 and TRBJ2-7, with 9 bases fitting TRBD2. This clonotype was sampled from a human donor in good health. For the CDR3, the DNA is TGTGCCAGCAGTGACCTTAGCGGGGGTAGCTCCTACGAGCAGTACTTC. Its translation is CASSDLSGGSSYEQYF.